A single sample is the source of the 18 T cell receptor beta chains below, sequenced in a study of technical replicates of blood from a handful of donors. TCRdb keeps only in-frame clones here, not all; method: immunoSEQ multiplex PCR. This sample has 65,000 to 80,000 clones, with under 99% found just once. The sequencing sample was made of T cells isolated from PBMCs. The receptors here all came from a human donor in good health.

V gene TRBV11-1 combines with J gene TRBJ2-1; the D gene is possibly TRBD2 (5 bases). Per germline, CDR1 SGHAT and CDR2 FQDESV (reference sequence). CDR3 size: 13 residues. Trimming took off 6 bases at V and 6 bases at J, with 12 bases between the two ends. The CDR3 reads CASSAGGANEQFF. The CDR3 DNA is TGTGCCAGCAGTGCCGGAGGAGCCAATGAGCAGTTCTTC.

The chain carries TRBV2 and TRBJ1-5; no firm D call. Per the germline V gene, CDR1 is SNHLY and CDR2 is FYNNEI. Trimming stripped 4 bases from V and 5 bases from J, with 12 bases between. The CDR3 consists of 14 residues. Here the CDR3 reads CASSVRFLDQPQHF. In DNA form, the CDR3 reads TGTGCCAGCAGTGTGCGGTTTTTGGATCAGCCCCAGCATTTT.

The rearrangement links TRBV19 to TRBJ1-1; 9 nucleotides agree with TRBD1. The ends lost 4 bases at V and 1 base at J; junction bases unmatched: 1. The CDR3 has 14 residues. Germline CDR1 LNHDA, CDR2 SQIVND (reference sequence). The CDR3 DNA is TGTGCCAGTAGTACGGGACAGGGGAACACTGAAGCTTTCTTT. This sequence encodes CASSTGQGNTEAFF.

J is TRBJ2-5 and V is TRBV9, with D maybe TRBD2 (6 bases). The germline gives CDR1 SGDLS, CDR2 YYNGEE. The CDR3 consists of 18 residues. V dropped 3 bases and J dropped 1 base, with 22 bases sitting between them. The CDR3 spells CASSADPLAAHFQETQYF. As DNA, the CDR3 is TGTGCCAGCAGCGCCGATCCCTTAGCGGCCCACTTCCAAGAGACCCAGTACTTC. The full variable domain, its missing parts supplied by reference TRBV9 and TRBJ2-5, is DSGVTQTPKHLITATGQRVTLRCSPRSGDLSVYWYQQSLDQGLQFLIQYYNGEERAKGNILERFSAQQFPDLHSELNLSSLELGDSALYFCASSADPLAAHFQETQYFGPGTRLLVL.

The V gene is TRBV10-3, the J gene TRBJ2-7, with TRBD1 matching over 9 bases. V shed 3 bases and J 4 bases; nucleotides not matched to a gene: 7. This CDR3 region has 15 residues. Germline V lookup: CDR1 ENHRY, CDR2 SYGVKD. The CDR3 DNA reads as TGTGCCATCAGTGAATATAGGACAGGGGAGTACGAGCAGTACTTC. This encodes CAISEYRTGEYEQYF.

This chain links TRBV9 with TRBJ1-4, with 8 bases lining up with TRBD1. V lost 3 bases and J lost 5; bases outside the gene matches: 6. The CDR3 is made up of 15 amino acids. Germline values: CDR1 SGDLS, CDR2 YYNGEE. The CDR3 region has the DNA TGTGCCAGCAGCGGGGCCGGGACAGGAAATGAAAAACTGTTTTTT. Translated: CASSGAGTGNEKLFF. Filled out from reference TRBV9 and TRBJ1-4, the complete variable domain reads DSGVTQTPKHLITATGQRVTLRCSPRSGDLSVYWYQQSLDQGLQFLIQYYNGEERAKGNILERFSAQQFPDLHSELNLSSLELGDSALYFCASSGAGTGNEKLFFGSGTQLSVL.

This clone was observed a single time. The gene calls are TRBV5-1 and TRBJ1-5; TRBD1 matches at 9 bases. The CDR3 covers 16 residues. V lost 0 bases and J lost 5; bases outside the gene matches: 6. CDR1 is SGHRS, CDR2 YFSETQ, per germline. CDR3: CASSLGGTGTYQPQHF. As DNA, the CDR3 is TGCGCCAGCAGCTTGGGCGGGACAGGGACTTATCAGCCCCAGCATTTT.

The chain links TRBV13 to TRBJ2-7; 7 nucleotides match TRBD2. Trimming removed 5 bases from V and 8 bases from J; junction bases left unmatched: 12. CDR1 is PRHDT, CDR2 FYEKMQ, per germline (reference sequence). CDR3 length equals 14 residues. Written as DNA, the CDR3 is TGTGCCAGCAGCACCAGGACGGGAGGCGCACAGCAGTACTTC. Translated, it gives CASSTRTGGAQQYF.

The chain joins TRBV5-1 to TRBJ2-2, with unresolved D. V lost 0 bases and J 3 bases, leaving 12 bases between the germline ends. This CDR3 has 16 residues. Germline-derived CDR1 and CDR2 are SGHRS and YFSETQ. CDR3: CASSLVPREYTGELFF. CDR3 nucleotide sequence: TGCGCCAGCAGCTTGGTTCCCCGCGAGTACACCGGGGAGCTGTTTTTT.

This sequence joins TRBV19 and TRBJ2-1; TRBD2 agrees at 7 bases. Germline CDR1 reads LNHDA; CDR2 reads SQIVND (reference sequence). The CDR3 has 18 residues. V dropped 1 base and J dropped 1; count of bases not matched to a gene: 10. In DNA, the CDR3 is TGTGCCAGTAGTATAGTCCCCCCCAGAGCGGGGTCCTACAATGAGCAGTTCTTC. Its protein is CASSIVPPRAGSYNEQFF.

The CDR3 sequence is CASSWRTSGIDEQFF. The CDR3 DNA reads as TGTGCCAGCAGCTGGAGGACTAGCGGGATCGATGAGCAGTTCTTC. The chain employs TRBV5-6 and TRBJ2-1, with TRBD2 identical over 12 bases. This CDR3 is built from 15 residues. The ends lost 3 bases at V and 8 bases at J; junction bases unmatched: 6. Germline CDR1 is SGHDT and CDR2 is YYEEEE.

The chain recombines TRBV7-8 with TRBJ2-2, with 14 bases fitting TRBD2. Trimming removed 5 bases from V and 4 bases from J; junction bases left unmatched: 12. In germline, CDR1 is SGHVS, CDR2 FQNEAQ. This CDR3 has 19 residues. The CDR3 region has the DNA TGTGCCAGCAGCAGATCCGGGACTAGCGGGAGATGGAGCACCGGGGAGCTGTTTTTT. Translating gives CASSRSGTSGRWSTGELFF. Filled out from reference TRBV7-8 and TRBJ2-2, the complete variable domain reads GAGVSQSPRYKVAKRGQDVALRCDPISGHVSLFWYQQALGQGPEFLTYFQNEAQLDKSGLPSDRFFAERPEGSVSTLKIQRTQQEDSAVYLCASSRSGTSGRWSTGELFFGEGSRLTVL.

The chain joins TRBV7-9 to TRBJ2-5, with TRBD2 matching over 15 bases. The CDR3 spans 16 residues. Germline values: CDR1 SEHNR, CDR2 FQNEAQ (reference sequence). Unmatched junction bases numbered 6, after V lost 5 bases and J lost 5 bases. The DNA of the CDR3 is TGTGCCAGCAGCCCTGTGGGGACTAGCGGGAGGGAGACCCAGTACTTC. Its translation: CASSPVGTSGRETQYF. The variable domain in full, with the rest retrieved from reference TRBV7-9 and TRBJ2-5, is DTGVSQNPRHKITKRGQNVTFRCDPISEHNRLYWYRQTLGQGPEFLTYFQNEAQLEKSRLLSDRFSAERPKGSFSTLEIQRTEQGDSAMYLCASSPVGTSGRETQYFGPGTRLLVL.

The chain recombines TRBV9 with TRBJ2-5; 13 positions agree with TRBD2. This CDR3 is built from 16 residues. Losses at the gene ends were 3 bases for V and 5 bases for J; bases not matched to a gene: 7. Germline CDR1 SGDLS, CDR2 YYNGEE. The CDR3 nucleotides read TGTGCCAGCAGCGGGGGGACTAGCGGGATGAGGGAGACCCAGTACTTC. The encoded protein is CASSGGTSGMRETQYF. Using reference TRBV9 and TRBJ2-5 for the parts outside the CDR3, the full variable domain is DSGVTQTPKHLITATGQRVTLRCSPRSGDLSVYWYQQSLDQGLQFLIQYYNGEERAKGNILERFSAQQFPDLHSELNLSSLELGDSALYFCASSGGTSGMRETQYFGPGTRLLVL.

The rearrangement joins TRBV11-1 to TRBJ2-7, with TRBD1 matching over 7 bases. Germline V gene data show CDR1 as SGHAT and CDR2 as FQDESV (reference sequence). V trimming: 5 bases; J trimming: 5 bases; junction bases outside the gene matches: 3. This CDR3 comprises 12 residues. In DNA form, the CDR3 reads TGTGCCAGCAGCCCGACAGGGAACGAGCAGTACTTC. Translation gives CASSPTGNEQYF.

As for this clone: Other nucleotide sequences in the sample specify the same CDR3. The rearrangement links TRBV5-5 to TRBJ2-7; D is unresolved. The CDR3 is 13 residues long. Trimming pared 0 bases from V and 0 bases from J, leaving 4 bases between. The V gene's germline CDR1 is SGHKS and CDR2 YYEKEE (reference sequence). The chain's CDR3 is CASSLAGSYEQYF. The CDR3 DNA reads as TGTGCCAGCAGCTTGGCAGGCTCCTACGAGCAGTACTTC.

The CDR3 sequence: CASSPRGIAGPETQYF. The CDR3 bases are TGCGCCAGCAGCCCCCGCGGAATAGCGGGACCGGAGACCCAGTACTTC. This chain links TRBV4-1 with TRBJ2-5; 8 bases align to TRBD2. Germline lookup yields CDR1 MGHRA and CDR2 YSYEKL. This CDR3 comprises 16 residues. With 4 bases clipped from V and 5 bases from J, the junction kept 12 bases outside the gene matches.

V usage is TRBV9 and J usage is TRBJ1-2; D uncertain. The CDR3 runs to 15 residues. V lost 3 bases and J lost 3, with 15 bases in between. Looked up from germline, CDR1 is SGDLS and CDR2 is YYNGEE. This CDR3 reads CASSANPREDYGYTF. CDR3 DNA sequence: TGTGCCAGCAGCGCTAACCCGAGGGAAGACTATGGCTACACCTTC.